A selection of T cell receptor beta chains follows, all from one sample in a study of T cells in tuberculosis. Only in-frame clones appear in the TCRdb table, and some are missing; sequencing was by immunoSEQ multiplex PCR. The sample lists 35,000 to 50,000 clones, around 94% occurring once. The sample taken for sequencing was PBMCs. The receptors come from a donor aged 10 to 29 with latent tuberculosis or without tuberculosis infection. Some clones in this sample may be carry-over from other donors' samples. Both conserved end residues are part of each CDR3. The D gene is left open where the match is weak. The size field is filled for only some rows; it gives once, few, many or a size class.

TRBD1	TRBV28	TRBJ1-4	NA	CASSLEGQGNEKLFF	TGTGCCAGCAGTTTAGAGGGACAGGGAAATGAAAAACTGTTTTTT
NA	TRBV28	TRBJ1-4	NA	CASSLFSTGEKLFF	TGTGCCAGCAGTTTATTCTCGACAGGTGAAAAACTGTTTTTT
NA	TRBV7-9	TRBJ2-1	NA	CASSLTQGLYNEQFF	TGTGCCAGCAGCCTTACTCAGGGACTGTACAATGAGCAGTTCTTC
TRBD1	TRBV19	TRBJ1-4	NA	CASSLMPGTGDEKLFF	TGTGCCAGTAGTTTAATGCCCGGGACAGGGGACGAAAAACTGTTTTTT
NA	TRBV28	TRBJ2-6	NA	CASSFIRRLRSGANVLTF	TGTGCCAGCAGTTTCATCCGAAGACTTCGAAGTGGGGCCAACGTCCTGACTTTC
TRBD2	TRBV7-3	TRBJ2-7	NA	CASSPRGGRADEQYF	TGTGCCAGCAGCCCAAGAGGCGGGAGGGCGGACGAGCAGTACTTC
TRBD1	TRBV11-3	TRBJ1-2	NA	CASSPRTRTGCRTDGYTF	TGTGCCAGCAGCCCACGAACCCGGACAGGTTGTAGAACCGATGGCTACACCTTC
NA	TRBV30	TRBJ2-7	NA	CAWARTGSYEQYF	TGTGCCTGGGCTCGAACAGGTTCCTACGAGCAGTACTTC
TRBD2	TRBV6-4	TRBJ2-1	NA	CASRAPGLAGEEQFF	TGTGCCAGCAGGGCCCCGGGACTAGCGGGAGAAGAGCAGTTCTTC
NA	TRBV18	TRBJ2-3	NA	CASSPLGLPVTDTQYF	TGTGCCAGCTCACCACTAGGACTCCCGGTCACAGATACGCAGTATTTT
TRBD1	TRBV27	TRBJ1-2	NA	CASSLSPGGGGSSGYTF	TGTGCCAGCAGTTTATCTCCAGGGGGCGGTGGCTCCAGCGGCTACACCTTC
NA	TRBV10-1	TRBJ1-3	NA	CASSETGDSGNTIYF	TGCGCCAGCAGTGAAACGGGTGACTCTGGAAACACCATATATTTT
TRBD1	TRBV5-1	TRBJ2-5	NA	CASSTFPGGAETQYF	TGCGCCAGCAGCACCTTTCCAGGGGGCGCGGAGACCCAGTACTTC
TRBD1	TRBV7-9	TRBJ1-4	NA	CASSLGLQGANEKLFF	TGTGCCAGCAGCTTAGGTCTACAGGGGGCCAATGAAAAACTGTTTTTT
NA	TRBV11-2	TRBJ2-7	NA	CASSLGLRGRDYEQYF	TGTGCCAGCAGCTTAGGTTTAAGGGGCAGAGACTACGAGCAGTACTTC
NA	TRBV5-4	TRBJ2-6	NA	CASSWRRRSGANVLTF	TGTGCCAGCAGCTGGAGACGGCGCTCTGGGGCCAACGTCCTGACTTTC
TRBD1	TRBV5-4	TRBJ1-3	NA	CASSPGGSHSGNTIYF	TGTGCCAGCAGCCCAGGGGGCAGCCACTCTGGAAACACCATATATTTT
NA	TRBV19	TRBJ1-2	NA	CASGQFEDAGGYTF	TGTGCCAGTGGCCAGTTCGAGGATGCTGGGGGCTACACCTTC
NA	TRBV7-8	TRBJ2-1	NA	CASSVSGFSYNEQFF	TGTGCCAGCAGCGTTAGCGGCTTCTCCTACAATGAGCAGTTCTTC
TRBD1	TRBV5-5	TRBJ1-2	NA	CASSSPGETGKYGYTF	TGTGCCAGCAGCTCCCCGGGTGAGACAGGGAAGTATGGCTACACCTTC
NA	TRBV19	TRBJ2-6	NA	CASSIDGTGIGNSGANVLTF	TGTGCCAGTAGTATAGACGGCACAGGTATCGGTAATTCTGGGGCCAACGTCCTGACTTTC
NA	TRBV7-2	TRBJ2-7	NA	CASSLEASAGSYEQYF	TGTGCCAGCAGCTTAGAGGCTAGCGCAGGCTCCTACGAGCAGTACTTC
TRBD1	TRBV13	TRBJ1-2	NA	CASSHDRGLSGYTF	TGTGCCAGCAGCCATGACAGGGGGCTAAGTGGCTACACCTTC
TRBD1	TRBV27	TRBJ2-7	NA	CASSLTGSVYEQYF	TGTGCCAGCAGTTTGACAGGGTCCGTCTACGAGCAGTACTTC
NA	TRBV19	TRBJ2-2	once	CASSTLSFQSGELFF	TGTGCCAGTAGTACTCTGTCCTTTCAGTCCGGGGAGCTGTTTTTT
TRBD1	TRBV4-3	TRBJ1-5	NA	CASSRAATGTGGLQPQHF	TGCGCCAGCAGCCGGGCCGCTACCGGGACAGGGGGCTTACAGCCCCAGCATTTT
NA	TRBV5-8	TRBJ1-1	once	CASSPQRPMNTEAFF	TGTGCCAGCAGCCCGCAGCGGCCCATGAACACTGAAGCTTTCTTT
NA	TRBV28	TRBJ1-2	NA	CASSSGDYGYTF	TGTGCCAGCAGCTCCGGGGACTATGGCTACACCTTC
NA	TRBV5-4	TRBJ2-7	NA	CASSLAASEVHYEQYF	TGTGCCAGCAGCTTGGCCGCTAGCGAGGTTCACTACGAGCAGTACTTC
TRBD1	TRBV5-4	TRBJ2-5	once	CASSLDRGVETQYF	TGTGCCAGCAGCTTGGACAGGGGTGTAGAGACCCAGTACTTC